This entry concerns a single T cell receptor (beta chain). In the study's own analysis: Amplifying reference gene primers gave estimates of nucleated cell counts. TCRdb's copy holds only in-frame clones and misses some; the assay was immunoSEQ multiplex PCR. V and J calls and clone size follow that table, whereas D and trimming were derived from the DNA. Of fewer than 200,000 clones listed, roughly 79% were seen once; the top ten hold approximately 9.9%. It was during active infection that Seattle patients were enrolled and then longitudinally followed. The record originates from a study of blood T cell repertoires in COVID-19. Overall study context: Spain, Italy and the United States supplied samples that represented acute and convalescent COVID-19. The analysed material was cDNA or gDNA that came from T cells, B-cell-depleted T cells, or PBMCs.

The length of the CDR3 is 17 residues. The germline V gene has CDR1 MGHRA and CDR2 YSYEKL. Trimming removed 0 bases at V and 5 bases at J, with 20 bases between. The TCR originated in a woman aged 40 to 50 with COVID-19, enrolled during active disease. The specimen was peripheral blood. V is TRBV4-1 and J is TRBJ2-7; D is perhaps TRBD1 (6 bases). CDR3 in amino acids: CASSQDPGTAGVHEQYF. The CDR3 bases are TGCGCCAGCAGCCAAGATCCCGGCACCGCAGGGGTCCACGAGCAGTACTTC.